This T cell receptor beta chain derives from a study of shared clonotypes between healthy human individuals. Overall study: Donors had three CD4 naive, three CD4 memory, two CD8 naive and one CD8 memory plate apiece. Study-wide findings and caveats: Naive subsets typically showed greater estimated richness than memory subsets.

The method was immunoSEQ multiplex PCR; TCRdb's version includes in-frame clones alone and lacks a portion of them. The sample has over 850,000 clones, approximately 78% seen once; the top ten hold about 0.52%. In its sample, this clone was seen once. The antigen is undetermined. This CDR3 is 14 amino acids long. The germline V gene encodes CDR1 MRHNA and CDR2 SNTAGT. V was pared by 5 bases and J by 3 bases, with 3 bases of the junction left unmatched. This clonotype originated in a man between 18 and 35 years old in good health. Some clones in this sample may be carry-over from other donors' samples. Input material: memory CD4+ T cells from PBMCs. Subset denoted: CD45RA-negative fraction. This chain links TRBV6-4 with TRBJ1-1; 10 bases line up with TRBD1. CDR3 in amino acids: CASSIGQGDTEAFF. The CDR3 DNA sequence: TGTGCCAGCAGTATCGGACAGGGGGACACTGAAGCTTTCTTT.